This T cell receptor (beta chain) was obtained from a study of blood T cells in healthy people across ages (dated by TCRdb to about 2015). For the wider study: Template switching captured roughly one uniquely barcoded TCR beta cDNA molecule per two T cells in model experiments. The study measured age-related changes in TCR beta repertoire diversity using deep sequencing normalized with unique cDNA molecular identifiers. The donors were split into four age groups: young (average around 17 years), middle-aged (more than 35), aged (roughly 68) and long-lived (roughly 86). To avoid experimental bias, donors of different ages were spread randomly across the sequencing lanes. Two additional independent replicas of 1 million unique cDNA reads from the same blood draw were analyzed for two donors (one aged 18 to 29 and one aged 80 or older).

Systemically healthy Caucasian individuals from Russia, roughly 40 in total and aged about 6 to 95 years, were included as donors. Each donor gave about 9.7 milliliters of peripheral blood, drawn into EDTA-treated Vacutainer tubes. Ficoll-Paque density-gradient centrifugation was used to isolate PBMCs, with at least 6.5 million obtained per sample. Trizol reagent was used to extract total RNA from PBMCs, with at least 6 micrograms per sample. For every donor, an aliquot of PBMCs went through flow cytometry to measure the percentages of naive CD45RAhigh/CD27high T cells. In regard to this clonotype: The antigen this receptor binds is unknown. Nothing much larger sits one base from this clone, and base qualities are not available.

Results and caveats for the whole study, not just this receptor: The long-lived group showed more naive CD4+ T cells, fewer expanded clones and increased TCR diversity than the aged group, suggesting age selection. As age increased, observed TCR beta diversity per million T cells dropped in a roughly linear way, and a significant reduction was already evident by age around 41. Total diversity estimates from one million sequenced T cells were considered lower bounds and underestimates. Because profiling used bulk unsorted PBMCs, naive and antigen-experienced compartments could not be compared conclusively. Observed TCR beta diversity correlated strongly with the percentage of naive T cells measured by flow cytometry. The CMV infection status of donors was not known, potentially confounding age-related changes in expanded clonotypes.

V is cut back by 0 bases and J by 4 bases, with 8 bases in the junction unmatched. CDR1 DFQATT and CDR2 SNEGSKA are derived from the germline V gene (reference sequence). Taken from cysteine to phenylalanine, the CDR3 has 17 residues. Left in the record is the CDR3 DNA by itself, 51 bases read in frame from the first base. To prepare the library, 5' RACE was applied. Reads for this sample came from an Illumina HiSeq 2500. A second PCR of roughly 7 to 12 cycles was performed with a sample-barcoded 5' primer and a J-beta primer mix. A template-switch 5' adaptor carrying 12 random nucleotides introduced a unique molecular identifier onto each TCR beta cDNA molecule. Each sample yielded at least 3 million CDR3-containing paired-end reads. First-strand cDNA synthesis was performed from all RNA using the Mint cDNA synthesis kit, with priming by a TRBC-specific oligonucleotide. After uracil-DNA glycosylase treatment, a first 18-cycle PCR used universal primers M1SS and BC2_uni_R on all cDNA. As for how the authors treated the data: Normalization of each sample was performed by random selection of 1 million high-quality reads, each carrying a distinct molecular identifier. Instead of being binned into consensus sequences, reads that shared molecular identifiers were thrown out. CDR3 identification, clonotype clustering and error correction used MiTCR with a Q25 quality threshold and the strictest error-elimination algorithm. A nonparametric unseen species model using Euler transformation provided a lower-bound estimate of total TCR beta diversity. The public reads were reanalyzed by TCRdb: fastp trimming at Q25, MiXCR alignment, in-frame beta chains only. Each CDR3 protein appears once, grouped with its most common genes and DNA. None of the V and J calls come from the authors' own analysis; TCRdb made them. This sample is represented by fewer than 900,000 distinct CDR3 sequences; approximately 50% of them were singletons. The top ten hold about a third of the sample.

The chain employs TRBV20-1 and TRBJ2-6; 8 central nucleotides agree with TRBD2. Sequencing was performed on blood. The receptor was derived from a woman aged 55-75 years in good health. The CDR3 has the sequence CSARDRRGARGANVLTF. The DNA sequence is as follows: TGCAGTGCTAGAGATAGGCGGGGGGCGCGCGGGGCCAACGTCCTGACTTTC.